The present TCR beta chain was sequenced within a study of blood T cell repertoires in COVID-19. Study summary: The United States, Italy and Spain provided the acute and convalescent COVID-19 samples. Nucleic acid was either cDNA or gDNA, and it came from T cells, B-cell-depleted T cells, or PBMCs.

Germline CDR1 reads SGHAT; CDR2 reads FQNNGV. Losses at the gene ends were 6 bases for V and 7 bases for J; bases not matched to a gene: 13. The CDR3 has 15 residues. This clone was counted between two and nine times. As originally analysed: Amplification from reference gene primers served as the basis for estimated nucleated cell counts. This table comes from immunoSEQ multiplex PCR, and its TCRdb copy is limited to in-frame clones, with some not included. V and J calls plus clone size are reproduced from that table; the DNA served to infer D and trimming. Of about 27,000 clones detected, 65% to 90% appear once; the ten largest clones hold roughly 23%.

Sequences were obtained from peripheral blood. The receptor's source is a man aged 65 to 79 with active COVID-19. The V call is TRBV11-2, the J call TRBJ2-5, with 8 bases that match TRBD2. This CDR3 reads CASSRGGPKVGTQYF. In DNA form, the CDR3 reads TGTGCCAGCAGTCGGGGGGGTCCTAAGGTTGGGACCCAGTACTTC.